Following are 8 T cell receptor beta chains from one sample sequenced in a study of T cells in localized non-small cell lung cancer. Using immunoSEQ multiplex PCR, the repertoire was profiled, and TCRdb retains in-frame clones only, with some absent. The sample includes 45,000 to 60,000 clones, around four fifths of them seen just once. The sequencing used peripheral blood, collected before any cancer treatment. The source of these receptors is a female donor older than 55 with stage II squamous cell lung carcinoma.

The chain has TRBV2 and TRBJ2-2, with 11 bases aligning to TRBD2. V was clipped by 1 base and J by 3 bases; unmatched bases: 4. The germline gives CDR1 SNHLY, CDR2 FYNNEI. The CDR3 covers 17 residues. In DNA, the CDR3 is TGTGCCAGCAGTGAAGGATTACTAGCGGGGGACACCGGGGAGCTGTTTTTT. It is translated as CASSEGLLAGDTGELFF.

The gene calls are TRBV4-1 and TRBJ1-5, with D tentatively TRBD1 (5 bases). This CDR3 has 14 residues. The V end lost 0 bases, the J end lost 5 bases, and 8 bases lay between the germline ends. From germline, CDR1 is MGHRA and CDR2 YSYEKL. The CDR3 nucleotides are TGCGCCAGCAGCCAAGAGGGGGGGGATCAGCCCCAGCATTTT. It is translated as CASSQEGGDQPQHF.

The gene calls are TRBV27 and TRBJ2-7, with a weak D call TRBD1 (5 bases). The CDR3 extends over 15 amino acids. The V gene's germline CDR1 is MNHEY and CDR2 SMNVEV (reference sequence). V was pared by 3 bases and J by 3 bases, with 15 bases between. The CDR3 bases are TGTGCCAGCAGTTTGGCAGGGCAGGGTTTCTACGAGCAGTACTTC. Protein product: CASSLAGQGFYEQYF.

V and J are TRBV7-8 and TRBJ1-2; D possibly corresponds to TRBD1 (5 bases). The V gene's germline CDR1 is SGHVS and CDR2 FQNEAQ. The CDR3 runs 15 residues. Trimming removed 1 base at V and 7 bases at J, with 16 bases between. DNA of the CDR3: TGTGCCAGCAGCTTAGGCGTGGGGGGGGAGCCTGGCTACACCTTC. It encodes CASSLGVGGEPGYTF.

The chain is built from TRBV30 and TRBJ1-2; 12 nucleotides line up with TRBD1. V dropped 3 bases and J dropped 8; count of bases not matched to a gene: 7. The CDR3 has 14 residues. CDR1 and CDR2 (germline): GTSNPN, SVGIG (reference sequence). The CDR3 bases are TGTGCCTGGAGACGCCGGGACAGGGGGCGAGGCTACACCTTC. It codes for CAWRRRDRGRGYTF.

This sequence joins TRBV11-2 and TRBJ1-5; the D is unclear. V dropped 1 base and J dropped 3 bases, with 10 bases sitting between them. This CDR3 has 15 residues. Germline V lookup: CDR1 SGHAT, CDR2 FQNNGV. CDR3 nucleotides: TGTGCCAGCAGCTTAGGTCCGGGTGACAATCAGCCCCAGCATTTT. This gives the protein CASSLGPGDNQPQHF. Full variable domain (missing parts from reference TRBV11-2 and TRBJ1-5): EAGVAQSPRYKIIEKRQSVAFWCNPISGHATLYWYQQILGQGPKLLIQFQNNGVVDDSQLPKDRFSAERLKGVDSTLKIQPAKLEDSAVYLCASSLGPGDNQPQHFGDGTRLSIL.

The rearrangement joins TRBV11-2 to TRBJ2-7; D ambiguous. There are 14 residues in the CDR3. V shed 6 bases and J shed 3 bases, with 15 bases lying between them. The germline CDR1 and CDR2 sequences are SGHAT and FQNNGV. The CDR3 loop reads CASRRSQALYEQYF. Written as DNA, the CDR3 is TGTGCCAGCAGACGGTCCCAAGCTCTCTACGAGCAGTACTTC. Full variable domain (missing parts from reference TRBV11-2 and TRBJ2-7): EAGVAQSPRYKIIEKRQSVAFWCNPISGHATLYWYQQILGQGPKLLIQFQNNGVVDDSQLPKDRFSAERLKGVDSTLKIQPAKLEDSAVYLCASRRSQALYEQYFGPGTRLTVT.

CDR3 residues: CASSPRGLEDTEAFF. CDR3 DNA sequence: TGTGCCAGCAGTCCCCGGGGGTTGGAGGACACTGAAGCTTTCTTT. The gene calls are TRBV6-4 and TRBJ1-1; TRBD1 is a possible D gene (5 bases). Germline V gives CDR1 MRHNA, CDR2 SNTAGT. The CDR3 sequence is 15 residues long. Deletions cut 5 bases from V and 3 bases from J, with 16 bases between.